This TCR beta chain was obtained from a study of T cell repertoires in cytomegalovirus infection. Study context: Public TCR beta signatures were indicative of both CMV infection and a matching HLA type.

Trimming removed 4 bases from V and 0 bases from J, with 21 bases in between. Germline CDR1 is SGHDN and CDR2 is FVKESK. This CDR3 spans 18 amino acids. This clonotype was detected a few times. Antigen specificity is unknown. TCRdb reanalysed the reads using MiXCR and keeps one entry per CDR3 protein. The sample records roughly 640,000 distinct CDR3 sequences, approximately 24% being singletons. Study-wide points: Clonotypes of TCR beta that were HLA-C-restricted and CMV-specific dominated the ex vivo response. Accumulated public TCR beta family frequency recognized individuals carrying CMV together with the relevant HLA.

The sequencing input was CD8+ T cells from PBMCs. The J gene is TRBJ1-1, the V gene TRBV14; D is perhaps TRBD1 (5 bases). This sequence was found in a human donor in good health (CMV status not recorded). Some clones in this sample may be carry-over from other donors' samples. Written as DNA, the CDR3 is TGTGCCAGCAGCCCACCCCGCTGGGGGGTGGGGATGAACACTGAAGCTTTCTTT. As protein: CASSPPRWGVGMNTEAFF.